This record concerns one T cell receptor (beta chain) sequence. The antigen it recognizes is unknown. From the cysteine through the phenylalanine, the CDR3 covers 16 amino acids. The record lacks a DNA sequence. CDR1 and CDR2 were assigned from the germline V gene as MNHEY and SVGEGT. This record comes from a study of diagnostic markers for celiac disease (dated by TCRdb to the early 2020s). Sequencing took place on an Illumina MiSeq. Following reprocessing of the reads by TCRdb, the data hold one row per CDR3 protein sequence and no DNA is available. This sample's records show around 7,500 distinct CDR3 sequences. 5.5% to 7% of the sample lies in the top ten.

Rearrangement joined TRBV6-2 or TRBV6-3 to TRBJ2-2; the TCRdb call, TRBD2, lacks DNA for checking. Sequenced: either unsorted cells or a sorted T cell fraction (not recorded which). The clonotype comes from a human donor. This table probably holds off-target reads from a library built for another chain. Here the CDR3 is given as CATRSPRMKNTGELFF.